The 18 T cell receptor beta chains listed next were all sequenced from one sample in a study of radiotherapy plus CTLA-4 blockade in lung cancer. Measured with immunoSEQ multiplex PCR; TCRdb has only the in-frame clones, and not every one. The sample consists of around 43,000 clones, roughly 70% of them appearing once. Sequences were derived from peripheral blood, sampled from a patient treated with radiotherapy plus ipilimumab. The receptors originated from a human donor with non-small cell lung cancer who had stable disease on radiotherapy plus ipilimumab.

This clone was counted only a few times. The V and J genes are TRBV6-6 and TRBJ2-7; 8 bases align to TRBD1. The trim removed 6 bases at V and 6 bases at J, leaving 4 bases unmatched. The CDR3 runs to 12 residues. In germline, CDR1 is MNHNY, CDR2 SVGAGI (reference sequence). As DNA, the CDR3 is TGTGCCAGCAGCTGGACAGGGTCCGAGCAGTACTTC. The encoded protein is CASSWTGSEQYF.

The V and J genes are TRBV2 and TRBJ2-2; D is undetermined. The V gene's germline CDR1 is SNHLY and CDR2 FYNNEI. The V gene lost 7 bases and the J gene lost 9 bases, with 15 bases spanning the gap. This CDR3 is built from 13 residues. The CDR3 sequence is CASKVDSPRELFF. The CDR3 coding sequence is TGTGCCAGCAAAGTCGATAGCCCTCGGGAGCTGTTTTTT. Full variable domain (rest looked up from reference TRBV2 and TRBJ2-2): EPEVTQTPSHQVTQMGQEVILRCVPISNHLYFYWYRQILGQKVEFLVSFYNNEISEKSEIFDDQFSVERPDGSNFTLKIRSTKLEDSAMYFCASKVDSPRELFFGEGSRLTVL.

The rearrangement links TRBV19 to TRBJ2-6, with D perhaps TRBD2 (5 bases). CDR1 and CDR2 from the germline V gene are LNHDA and SQIVND (reference sequence). CDR3 length: 15 residues. Trimming shortened V by 2 bases and J by 4 bases, and 9 bases separated the two germline ends. The CDR3 is CASSITGYGANVLTF. The CDR3 coding sequence is TGTGCCAGTAGTATAACGGGGTACGGGGCCAACGTCCTGACTTTC.

This sequence joins TRBV5-5 and TRBJ2-7; 8 bases align to TRBD2. This CDR3 spans 18 amino acids. V trimming: 2 bases; J trimming: 4 bases; junction bases outside the gene matches: 17. Germline-derived CDR1 and CDR2 are SGHKS and YYEKEE (reference sequence). The CDR3 nucleotides are TGTGCCAGCAGCTTTACGGGAGGGGGACCATCCAAACCATACGAGCAGTACTTC. It encodes CASSFTGGGPSKPYEQYF.

The CDR3: CASSSRVVGSGANVLTF. DNA of the CDR3: TGCGCCAGCAGCTCCAGGGTGGTGGGCTCTGGGGCCAACGTCCTGACTTTC. The chain is built from TRBV5-1 and TRBJ2-6; D possibly corresponds to TRBD1 (5 bases). Trimming pared 3 bases from V and 0 bases from J, leaving 13 bases between. The CDR3 is 17 residues long. Germline CDR1 reads SGHRS; CDR2 reads YFSETQ.

This clone appeared once. This rearrangement joins TRBV20-1 to TRBJ1-5; TRBD1 might be the D (5 bases). The CDR3 has 11 amino acids. Trimming stripped 0 bases from V and 12 bases from J, with 9 bases between. From germline, CDR1 is DFQATT and CDR2 SNEGSKA (reference sequence). CDR3 sequence: CSAREQAIQHF. The CDR3 DNA reads TGCAGTGCTAGAGAACAGGCAATCCAGCATTTT.

The rearrangement joins TRBV13 to TRBJ2-1, with 8 bases aligning to TRBD1. V shed 2 bases and J 4 bases; nucleotides not matched to a gene: 7. The CDR3 loop spans 16 amino acids. Germline CDR1 and CDR2: PRHDT and FYEKMQ (reference sequence). The CDR3 protein is CASSLRQGRKYNEQFF. CDR3 nucleotide sequence: TGTGCCAGCAGCTTAAGACAGGGGCGAAAGTACAATGAGCAGTTCTTC.

This clone was picked up one time. J is TRBJ2-2 and V is TRBV28; TRBD2 matches 7 bases. CDR1 and CDR2 from the germline V gene are MDHEN and SYDVKM. CDR3 size: 17 residues. The J segment lost 4 bases and the V segment lost 6 bases, leaving 14 bases of the junction unmatched. The CDR3 region has the DNA TGTGCCAGCAGCACGTTGTTGGACGGGGGGTCCACCGGGGAGCTGTTTTTT. Translated, it gives CASSTLLDGGSTGELFF. The entire variable domain, with the rest obtained from reference TRBV28 and TRBJ2-2, is as follows: DVKVTQSSRYLVKRTGEKVFLECVQDMDHENMFWYRQDPGLGLRLIYFSYDVKMKEKGDIPEGYSVSREKKERFSLILESASTNQTSMYLCASSTLLDGGSTGELFFGEGSRLTVL.

The chain's CDR3 is CASSSWTANYGYTF. The CDR3 DNA sequence: TGTGCCAGCAGCTCCTGGACAGCAAACTATGGCTACACCTTC. The rearrangement joins TRBV13 to TRBJ1-2; D might be TRBD1 (6 bases). From germline, CDR1 is PRHDT and CDR2 FYEKMQ (reference sequence). V lost 4 bases, J lost 2 bases, and 11 bases lay in between. CDR3 length equals 14 residues.

The J gene is TRBJ1-1, the V gene TRBV5-1; 7 nucleotides match TRBD1. The CDR3 runs 13 residues. J was trimmed by 4 bases and V by 4 bases; bases with no gene match: 4. CDR1 and CDR2 from the germline V gene are SGHRS and YFSETQ. The CDR3 spells CASSLQGGTEAFF. In nucleotides, the CDR3 is TGCGCCAGCAGCCTCCAGGGGGGCACTGAAGCTTTCTTT.

The V and J genes are TRBV6-5 and TRBJ1-2; D is ambiguous. This CDR3 comprises 13 residues. Germline CDR1 is MNHEY and CDR2 is SVGAGI. The ends were cut back, 5 bases at V and 8 bases at J, with 15 bases in the middle. CDR3 in amino acids: CASSAGLRRGYTF. CDR3 DNA sequence: TGTGCCAGCAGTGCCGGCCTACGCAGGGGCTACACCTTC.

The chain couples TRBV2 to TRBJ2-5, with TRBD1 identical over 9 bases. V trimming: 3 bases; J trimming: 4 bases; junction bases outside the gene matches: 6. Germline CDR1 reads SNHLY; CDR2 reads FYNNEI. This CDR3 is 15 amino acids long. The CDR3 region is CASSEDRGIGETQYF. In DNA, the CDR3 is TGTGCCAGCAGTGAGGACAGGGGAATAGGAGAGACCCAGTACTTC.

The chain carries TRBV10-3 and TRBJ1-2, with D unclear. This CDR3 region has 13 residues. Germline-derived CDR1 and CDR2 are ENHRY and SYGVKD. Deletions cut 0 bases from V and 8 bases from J, with 10 bases between. The CDR3 DNA reads as TGTGCCATCAGTGAGTCCGGAGAAAAGGGCTACACCTTC. Protein: CAISESGEKGYTF.

The chain employs TRBV19 and TRBJ2-7; possibly TRBD1 for D (5 bases). The CDR3 contains 15 residues. The germline V and J ends were trimmed by 3 bases and 0 bases, with 12 bases remaining between them. CDR1 and CDR2 (germline): LNHDA, SQIVND (reference sequence). CDR3 sequence (DNA): TGTGCCAGTAGTATCGAGCAGGGCCGCTCCTACGAGCAGTACTTC. This translates into CASSIEQGRSYEQYF.

This clone was counted a few times. The chain links TRBV5-6 to TRBJ1-2; D gene ambiguous. Germline assignment: CDR1 SGHDT and CDR2 YYEEEE. V gave up 3 bases and J gave up 2 bases, with 14 bases separating them. The CDR3 spans 15 residues. CDR3: CASSWGEGSNYGYTF. As DNA, the CDR3 is TGTGCCAGCAGCTGGGGTGAGGGCTCCAACTATGGCTACACCTTC.

The chain couples TRBV6-5 to TRBJ1-1; 12 nucleotides line up with TRBD1. After removal of 4 bases from V and 4 bases from J, the junction contained 1 base not matched to a gene. The CDR3 extends over 14 amino acids. Germline-derived CDR1 and CDR2 are MNHEY and SVGAGI. In DNA, the CDR3 is TGTGCCAGCAGTTGGGGACAGGGGGCCACTGAAGCTTTCTTT. Encoded protein: CASSWGQGATEAFF.

The CDR3 spells CASSSTTGVLVSPLHF. CDR3 sequence (DNA): TGCGCCAGCAGCTCAACGACAGGGGTATTGGTATCACCCCTCCACTTT. This chain uses TRBV5-1 with TRBJ1-6; 8 nucleotides line up with TRBD1. The trim removed 3 bases at V and 10 bases at J, leaving 12 bases unmatched. CDR3 size: 16 residues. Germline loops: CDR1 SGHRS, CDR2 YFSETQ.

The chain recombines TRBV10-3 with TRBJ2-1; D might be TRBD1 (5 bases). This CDR3 is built from 15 residues. CDR1 and CDR2 (germline): ENHRY, SYGVKD. Trimming took off 4 bases at V and 2 bases at J, with 12 bases between the two ends. CDR3 DNA: TGTGCCATCAGTGTGGGGCTTCCAACCTACAATGAGCAGTTCTTC. Its protein is CAISVGLPTYNEQFF.